This T cell receptor (beta chain) appears in the sequencing data of a study of T cell clusters in autoimmune cytopenias. The CDR3 is made up of 14 amino acids. In germline, CDR1 is MNHEY, CDR2 SVGAGI. TRB was amplified by touch-down multiplex PCR, primer pools A and B combined. TCRdb reworked the multiplex PCR reads into one entry per CDR3 protein, no DNA. This sample lists nearly 9,000 distinct CDR3 sequences; its ten largest clones have around 3.7%. This clonotype is deemed medium-sized by its frequency. What it recognizes is unknown. Study outcomes and limitations: TRB repertoire shifts in secondary cytopenia and chronic lymphocytic leukemia mostly reflected lymphoma, not autoimmunity. A dominant lymphoma-associated repertoire apparently masked the cluster-lack signature in secondary cytopenia versus chronic lymphocytic leukemia.

Tens of thousands of genome equivalents of blood DNA were amplified for TRB. The sequenced sample consisted of peripheral blood. The TCR comes from a human donor with an autoimmune cytopenia or autoimmune hepatitis (not recorded which). The gene calls are TRBV6-5 and TRBJ2-5; TCRdb reports TRBD2, a call that lacks DNA to check it against. CDR3 protein: CASSYVSGQETQYF.